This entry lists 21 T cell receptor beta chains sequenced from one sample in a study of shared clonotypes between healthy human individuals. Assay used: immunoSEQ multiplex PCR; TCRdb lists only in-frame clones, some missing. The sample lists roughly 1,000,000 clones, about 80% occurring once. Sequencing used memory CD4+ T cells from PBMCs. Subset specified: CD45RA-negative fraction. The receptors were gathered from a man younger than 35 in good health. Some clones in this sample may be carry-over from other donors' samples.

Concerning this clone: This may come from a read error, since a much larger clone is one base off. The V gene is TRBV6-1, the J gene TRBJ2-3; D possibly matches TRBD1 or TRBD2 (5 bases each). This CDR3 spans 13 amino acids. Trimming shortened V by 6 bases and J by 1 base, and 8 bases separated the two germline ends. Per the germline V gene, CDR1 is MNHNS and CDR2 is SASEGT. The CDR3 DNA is TGTGCCAGCAGGAGGGACGGCACAGATACGCAGTATTTT. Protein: CASRRDGTDTQYF.

In nucleotides, the CDR3 is TGCGCCAGCAGCCCGGAGGGACAGTTGGCTTATGGCTACACCTTC. It yields the protein CASSPEGQLAYGYTF. V and J are TRBV5-1 and TRBJ1-2; 7 bases fit TRBD1. Germline CDR1 reads SGHRS; CDR2 reads YFSETQ. This CDR3 comprises 15 residues. The junction had 11 bases not matched to a gene; V was cut back by 4 bases and J by 5 bases.

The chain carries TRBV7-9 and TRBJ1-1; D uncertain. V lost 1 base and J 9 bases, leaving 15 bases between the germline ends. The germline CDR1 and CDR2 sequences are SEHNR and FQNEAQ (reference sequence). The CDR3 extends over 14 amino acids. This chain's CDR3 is CASSLVGQRQQAFF. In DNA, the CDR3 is TGTGCCAGCAGCTTAGTAGGCCAACGGCAACAAGCTTTCTTT.

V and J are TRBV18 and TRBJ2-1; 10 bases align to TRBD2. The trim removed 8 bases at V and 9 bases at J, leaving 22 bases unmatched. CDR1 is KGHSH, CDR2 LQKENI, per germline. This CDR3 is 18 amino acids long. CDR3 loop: CASTHQGAGGSGIGEQFF. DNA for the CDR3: TGTGCCAGCACACACCAGGGAGCGGGAGGGTCCGGGATCGGTGAGCAGTTCTTC.

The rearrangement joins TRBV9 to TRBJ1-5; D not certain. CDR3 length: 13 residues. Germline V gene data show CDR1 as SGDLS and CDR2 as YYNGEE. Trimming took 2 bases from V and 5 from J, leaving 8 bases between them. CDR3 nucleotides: TGTGCCAGCAGCGTCGGCGGCCATCAGCCCCAGCATTTT. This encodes CASSVGGHQPQHF.

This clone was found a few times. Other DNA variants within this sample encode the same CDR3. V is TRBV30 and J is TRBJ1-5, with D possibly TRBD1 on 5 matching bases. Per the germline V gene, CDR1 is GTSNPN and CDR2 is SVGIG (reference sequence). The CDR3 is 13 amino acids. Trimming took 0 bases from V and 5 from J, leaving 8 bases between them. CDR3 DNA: TGTGCCTGGAGTGTACAAGGGGATCAGCCCCAGCATTTT. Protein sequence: CAWSVQGDQPQHF.

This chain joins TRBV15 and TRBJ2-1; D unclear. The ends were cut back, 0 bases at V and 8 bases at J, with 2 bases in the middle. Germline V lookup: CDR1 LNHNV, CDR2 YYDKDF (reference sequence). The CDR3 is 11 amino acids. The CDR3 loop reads CATSREDEQFF. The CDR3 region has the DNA TGTGCCACCAGCAGAGAAGATGAGCAGTTCTTC.

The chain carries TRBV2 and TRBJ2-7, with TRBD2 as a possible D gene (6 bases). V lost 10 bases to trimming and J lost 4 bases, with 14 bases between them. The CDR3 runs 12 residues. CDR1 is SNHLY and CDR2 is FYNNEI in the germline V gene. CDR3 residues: CATGGAGYEQYF. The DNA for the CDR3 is TGTGCCACCGGCGGGGCCGGGTACGAGCAGTACTTC.

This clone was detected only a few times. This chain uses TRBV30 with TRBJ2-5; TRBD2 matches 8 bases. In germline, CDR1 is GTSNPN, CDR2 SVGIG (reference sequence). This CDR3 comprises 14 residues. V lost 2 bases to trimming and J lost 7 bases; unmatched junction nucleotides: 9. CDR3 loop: CAWSPTSGRGTQYF. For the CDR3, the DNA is TGTGCCTGGAGTCCAACTAGCGGACGGGGGACCCAGTACTTC.

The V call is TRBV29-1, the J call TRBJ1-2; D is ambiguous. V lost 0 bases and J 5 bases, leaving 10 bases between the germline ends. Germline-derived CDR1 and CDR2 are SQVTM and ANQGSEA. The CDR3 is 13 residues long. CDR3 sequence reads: CSVEDGKGYGYTF. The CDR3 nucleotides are TGCAGCGTTGAAGATGGCAAGGGATATGGCTACACCTTC.

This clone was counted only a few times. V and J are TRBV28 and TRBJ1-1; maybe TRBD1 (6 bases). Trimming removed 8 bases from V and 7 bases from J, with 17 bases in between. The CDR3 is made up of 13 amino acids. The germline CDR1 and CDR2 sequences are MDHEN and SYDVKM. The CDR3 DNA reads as TGTGCCAGCTCCAGGGGTGCCCTGGTTGAAGCTTTCTTT. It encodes CASSRGALVEAFF.

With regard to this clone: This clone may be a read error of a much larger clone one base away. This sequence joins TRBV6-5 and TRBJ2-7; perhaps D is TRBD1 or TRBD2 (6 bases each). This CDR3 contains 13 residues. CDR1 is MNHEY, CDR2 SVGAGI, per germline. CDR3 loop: CASSLVGGYKQYF. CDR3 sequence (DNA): TGTGCCAGCAGCCTTGTGGGGGGCTACAAGCAGTACTTC.

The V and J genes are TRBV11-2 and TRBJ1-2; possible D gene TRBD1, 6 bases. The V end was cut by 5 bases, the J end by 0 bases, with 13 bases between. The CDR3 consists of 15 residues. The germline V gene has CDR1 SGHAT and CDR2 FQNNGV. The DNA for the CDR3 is TGTGCCAGCAGCCCCCGGACAGAGGCTAACTATGGCTACACCTTC. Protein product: CASSPRTEANYGYTF.

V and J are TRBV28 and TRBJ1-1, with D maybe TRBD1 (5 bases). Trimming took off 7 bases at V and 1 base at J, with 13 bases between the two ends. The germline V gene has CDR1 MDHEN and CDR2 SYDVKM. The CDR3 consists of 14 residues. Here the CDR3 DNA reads TGTGCCAGCACCCAGGACAAGAGGAACACTGAAGCTTTCTTT. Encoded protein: CASTQDKRNTEAFF.

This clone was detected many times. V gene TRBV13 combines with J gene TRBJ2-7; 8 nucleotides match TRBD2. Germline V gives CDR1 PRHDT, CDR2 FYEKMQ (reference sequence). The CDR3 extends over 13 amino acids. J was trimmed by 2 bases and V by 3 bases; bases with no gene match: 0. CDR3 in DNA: TGTGCCAGCAGCTTGCGGGGGGCCTACGAGCAGTACTTC. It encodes CASSLRGAYEQYF.

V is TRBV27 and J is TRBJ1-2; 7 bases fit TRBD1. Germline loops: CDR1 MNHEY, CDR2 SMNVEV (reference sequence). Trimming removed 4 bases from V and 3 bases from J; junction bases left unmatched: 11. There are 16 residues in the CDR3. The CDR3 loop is CASSSRFGRGDYGYTF. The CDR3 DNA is TGTGCCAGCAGTTCCCGATTTGGCAGGGGGGACTATGGCTACACCTTC.

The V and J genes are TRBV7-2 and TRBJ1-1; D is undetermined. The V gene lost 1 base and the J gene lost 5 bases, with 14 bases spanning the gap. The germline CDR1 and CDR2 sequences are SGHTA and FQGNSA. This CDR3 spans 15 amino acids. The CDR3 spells CASSLVPGLGTEAFF. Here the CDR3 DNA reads TGTGCCAGCAGCTTAGTCCCAGGTTTGGGGACTGAAGCTTTCTTT.

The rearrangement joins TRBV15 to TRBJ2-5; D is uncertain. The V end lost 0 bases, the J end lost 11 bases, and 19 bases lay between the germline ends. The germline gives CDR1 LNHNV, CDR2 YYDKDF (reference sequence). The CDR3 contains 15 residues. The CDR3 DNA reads TGTGCCACCAGCAGAGATCTGGCTGGGATGGGTGAGCAGTACTTC. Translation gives CATSRDLAGMGEQYF. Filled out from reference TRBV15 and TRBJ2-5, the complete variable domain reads DAMVIQNPRYQVTQFGKPVTLSCSQTLNHNVMYWYQQKSSQAPKLLFHYYDKDFNNEADTPDNFQSRRPNTSFCFLDIRSPGLGDTAMYLCATSRDLAGMGEQYFGPGTRLLVL.

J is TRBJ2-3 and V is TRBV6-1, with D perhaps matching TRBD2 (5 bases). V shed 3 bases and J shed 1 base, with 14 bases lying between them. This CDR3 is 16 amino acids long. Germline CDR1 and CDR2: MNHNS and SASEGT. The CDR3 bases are TGTGCCAGCAGTGACCGCGAAAGGCGGGGCACAGATACGCAGTATTTT. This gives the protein CASSDRERRGTDTQYF.

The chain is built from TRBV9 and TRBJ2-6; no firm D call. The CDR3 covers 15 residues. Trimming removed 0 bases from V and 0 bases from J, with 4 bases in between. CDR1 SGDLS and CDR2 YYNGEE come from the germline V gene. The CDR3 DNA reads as TGTGCCAGCAGCGTAGTTCCCTCTGGGGCCAACGTCCTGACTTTC. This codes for CASSVVPSGANVLTF.

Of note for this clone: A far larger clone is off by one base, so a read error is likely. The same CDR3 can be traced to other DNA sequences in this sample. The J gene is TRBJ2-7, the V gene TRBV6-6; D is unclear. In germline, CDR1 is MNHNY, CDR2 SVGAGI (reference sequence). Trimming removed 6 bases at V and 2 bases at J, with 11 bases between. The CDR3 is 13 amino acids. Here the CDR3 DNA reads TGTGCCAGCAGCTACGGCAAGCCCTACGAGCAGTACTTC. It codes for CASSYGKPYEQYF.